The present entry profiles one T cell receptor (beta chain) with its context. The source of the sample is a study of response to subunit inactivated influenza vaccine. CDR1 and CDR2 from the germline V gene are SGHTA and FQGNSA. V was pared by 5 bases and J by 2 bases, with 16 bases between. This CDR3 has 15 residues. TCRdb fed the RT-PCR reads into MiXCR, producing one record per CDR3 protein. The sample holds about 570,000 distinct CDR3 sequences, about 11% seen once. The data were also submitted as part of a second study, on T cells expressing NK-cell markers. From that paper: What made the TCR beta cDNA was 5'RACE template switching with UMIs. Cells sorted as CD3+CD56+NKG2C+, CD3+CD56+NKG2C- and CD3+CD56-NKG2C+ T cells supplied the TCR beta repertoires. Within the sequenced cohort of eight donors, seven exhibited HCMV seropositivity and one was seronegative.

The receptor's source is a man aged 45-60 years who received an inactivated influenza vaccine. The chain couples TRBV7-2 to TRBJ2-7, with TRBD1 as a possible D gene (6 bases). The sample here was PBMCs from blood, taken on the day of vaccination. CDR3 in amino acids: CASSPAPGQTYEQYF. Here the CDR3 DNA reads TGTGCCAGCAGCCCAGCACCGGGACAAACCTACGAGCAGTACTTC.